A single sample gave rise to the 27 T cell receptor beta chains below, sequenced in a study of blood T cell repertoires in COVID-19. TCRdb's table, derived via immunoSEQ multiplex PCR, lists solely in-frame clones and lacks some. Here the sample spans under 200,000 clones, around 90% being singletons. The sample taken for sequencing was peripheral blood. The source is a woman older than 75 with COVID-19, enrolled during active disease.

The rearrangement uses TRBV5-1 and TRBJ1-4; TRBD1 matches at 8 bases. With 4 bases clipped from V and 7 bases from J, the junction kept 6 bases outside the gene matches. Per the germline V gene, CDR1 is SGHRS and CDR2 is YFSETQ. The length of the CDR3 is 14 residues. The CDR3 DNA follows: TGCGCCAGCAGCATTCAGGGGGCAGGTGAAAAACTGTTTTTT. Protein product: CASSIQGAGEKLFF.

CDR3 residues: CASSEGQGGGSPLHF. CDR3 DNA: TGTGCCAGCAGTGAGGGTCAGGGGGGCGGTTCACCCCTCCACTTT. The rearrangement links TRBV6-1 to TRBJ1-6; the match to TRBD1 covers 7 bases. The V segment lost 3 bases and the J segment 9 bases; nucleotides outside the gene matches: 8. Germline V gives CDR1 MNHNS, CDR2 SASEGT. The CDR3 is made up of 15 amino acids.

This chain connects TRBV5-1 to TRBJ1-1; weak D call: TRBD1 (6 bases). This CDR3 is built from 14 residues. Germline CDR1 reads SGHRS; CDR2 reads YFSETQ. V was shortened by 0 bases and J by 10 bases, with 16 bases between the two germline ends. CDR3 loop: CASSLEDGTLGAFF. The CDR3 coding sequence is TGCGCCAGCAGCTTGGAAGACGGGACATTAGGAGCTTTCTTT. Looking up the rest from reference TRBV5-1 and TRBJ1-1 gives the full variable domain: KAGVTQTPRYLIKTRGQQVTLSCSPISGHRSVSWYQQTPGQGLQFLFEYFSETQRNKGNFPGRFSGRQFSNSRSEMNVSTLELGDSALYLCASSLEDGTLGAFFGQGTRLTVV.

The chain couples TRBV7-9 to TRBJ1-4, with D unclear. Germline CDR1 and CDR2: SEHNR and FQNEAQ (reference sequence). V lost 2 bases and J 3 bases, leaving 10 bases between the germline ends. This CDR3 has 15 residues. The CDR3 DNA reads TGTGCCAGCAGCTTACACGGTCTATCTAATGAAAAACTGTTTTTT. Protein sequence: CASSLHGLSNEKLFF.

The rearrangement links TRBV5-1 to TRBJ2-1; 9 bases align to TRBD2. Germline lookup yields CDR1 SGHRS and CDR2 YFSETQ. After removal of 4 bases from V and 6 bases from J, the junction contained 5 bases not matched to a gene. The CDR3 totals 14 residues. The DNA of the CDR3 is TGCGCCAGCAGCCGGACTAGCGCCAGCAATGAGCAGTTCTTC. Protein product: CASSRTSASNEQFF.

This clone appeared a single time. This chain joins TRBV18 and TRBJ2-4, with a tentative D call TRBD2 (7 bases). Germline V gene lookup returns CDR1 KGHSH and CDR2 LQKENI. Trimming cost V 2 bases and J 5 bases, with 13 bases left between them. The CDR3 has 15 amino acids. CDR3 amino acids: CASSPSGGPENIQYF. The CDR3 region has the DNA TGTGCCAGCTCACCATCGGGGGGCCCCGAAAACATTCAGTACTTC.

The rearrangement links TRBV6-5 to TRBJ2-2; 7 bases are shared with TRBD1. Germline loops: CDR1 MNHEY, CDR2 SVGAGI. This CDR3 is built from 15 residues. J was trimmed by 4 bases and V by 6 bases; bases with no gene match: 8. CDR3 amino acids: CASSYDRAGTGELFF. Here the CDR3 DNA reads TGTGCCAGCAGCTACGACAGGGCGGGCACCGGGGAGCTGTTTTTT.

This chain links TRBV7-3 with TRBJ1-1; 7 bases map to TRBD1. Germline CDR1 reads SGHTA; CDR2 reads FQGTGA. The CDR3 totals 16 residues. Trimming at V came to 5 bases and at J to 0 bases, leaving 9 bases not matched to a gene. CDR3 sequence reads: CASSRFPGGLNTEAFF. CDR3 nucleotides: TGTGCCAGCAGCCGATTCCCAGGGGGTTTGAACACTGAAGCTTTCTTT.

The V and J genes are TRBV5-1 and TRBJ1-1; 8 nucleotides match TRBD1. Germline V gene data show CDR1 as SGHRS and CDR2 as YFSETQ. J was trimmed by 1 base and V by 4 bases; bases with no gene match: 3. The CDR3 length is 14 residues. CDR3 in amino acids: CASSKDRANTEAFF. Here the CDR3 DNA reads TGCGCCAGCAGCAAGGACAGGGCGAACACTGAAGCTTTCTTT.

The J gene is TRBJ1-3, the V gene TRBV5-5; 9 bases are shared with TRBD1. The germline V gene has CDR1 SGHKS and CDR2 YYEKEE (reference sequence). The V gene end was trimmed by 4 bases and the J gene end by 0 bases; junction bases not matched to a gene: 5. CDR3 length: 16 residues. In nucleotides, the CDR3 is TGTGCCAGCAGCCCTACGGGACAGGGCTCTGGAAACACCATATATTTT. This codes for CASSPTGQGSGNTIYF.

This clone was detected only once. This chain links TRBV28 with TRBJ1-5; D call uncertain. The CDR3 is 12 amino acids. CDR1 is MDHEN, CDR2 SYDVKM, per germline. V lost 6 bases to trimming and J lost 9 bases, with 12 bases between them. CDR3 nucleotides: TGTGCCAGCAGCCTTAAGCCAACGCCCCAGCATTTT. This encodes CASSLKPTPQHF.

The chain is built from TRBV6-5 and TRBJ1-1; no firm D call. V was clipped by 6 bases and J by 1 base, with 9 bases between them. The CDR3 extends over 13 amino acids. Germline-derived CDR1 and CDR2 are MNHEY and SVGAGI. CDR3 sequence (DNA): TGTGCCAGCAGCCCCGTCGGGAACACTGAAGCTTTCTTT. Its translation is CASSPVGNTEAFF.

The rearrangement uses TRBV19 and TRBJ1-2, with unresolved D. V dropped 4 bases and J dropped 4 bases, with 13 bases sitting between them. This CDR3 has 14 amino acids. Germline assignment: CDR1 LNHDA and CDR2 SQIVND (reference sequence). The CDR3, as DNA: TGTGCCAGTAGTAGGCGGGAGGGAAGCTATGGCTACACCTTC. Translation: CASSRREGSYGYTF. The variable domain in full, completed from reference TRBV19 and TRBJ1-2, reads DGGITQSPKYLFRKEGQNVTLSCEQNLNHDAMYWYRQDPGQGLRLIYYSQIVNDFQKGDIAEGYSVSREKKESFPLTVTSAQKNPTAFYLCASSRREGSYGYTFGSGTRLTVV.

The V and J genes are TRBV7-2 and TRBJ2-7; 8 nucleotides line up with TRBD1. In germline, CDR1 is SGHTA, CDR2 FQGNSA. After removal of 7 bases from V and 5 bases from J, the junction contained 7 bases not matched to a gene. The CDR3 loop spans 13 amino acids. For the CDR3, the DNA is TGTGCCAGCACCCCGGACAGGGATCACGAGCAGTACTTC. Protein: CASTPDRDHEQYF.

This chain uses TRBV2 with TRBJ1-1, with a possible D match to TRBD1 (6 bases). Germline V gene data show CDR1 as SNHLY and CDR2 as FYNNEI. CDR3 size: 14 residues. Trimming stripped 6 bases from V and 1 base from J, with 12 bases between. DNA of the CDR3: TGTGCCAGCAGACCCCCAGGGGCGAACACTGAAGCTTTCTTT. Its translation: CASRPPGANTEAFF.

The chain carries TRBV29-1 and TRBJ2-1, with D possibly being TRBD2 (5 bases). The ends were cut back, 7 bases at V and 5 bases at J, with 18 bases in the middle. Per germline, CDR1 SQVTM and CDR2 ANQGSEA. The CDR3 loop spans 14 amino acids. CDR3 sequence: CSAPRRGSHNEQFF. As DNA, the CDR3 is TGCAGCGCCCCCCGGCGCGGGTCCCACAATGAGCAGTTCTTC.

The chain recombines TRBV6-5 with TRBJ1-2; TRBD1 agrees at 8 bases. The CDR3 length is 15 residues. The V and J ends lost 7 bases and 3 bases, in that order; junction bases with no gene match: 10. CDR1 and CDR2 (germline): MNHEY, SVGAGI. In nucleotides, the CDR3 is TGTGCCAGCACCCGAAAATCAGGGGGCCACTATGGCTACACCTTC. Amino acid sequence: CASTRKSGGHYGYTF.

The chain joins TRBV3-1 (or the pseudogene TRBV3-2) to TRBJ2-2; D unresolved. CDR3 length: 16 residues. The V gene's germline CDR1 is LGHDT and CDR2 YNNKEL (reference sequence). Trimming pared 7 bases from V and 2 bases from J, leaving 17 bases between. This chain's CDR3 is CASKMIGRLNTGELFF. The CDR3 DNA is TGTGCCAGCAAGATGATCGGAAGACTTAACACCGGGGAGCTGTTTTTT.

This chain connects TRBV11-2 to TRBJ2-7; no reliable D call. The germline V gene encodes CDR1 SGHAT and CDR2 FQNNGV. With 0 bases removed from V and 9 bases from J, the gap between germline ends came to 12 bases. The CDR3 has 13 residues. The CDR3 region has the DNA TGTGCCAGCAGCTTAGATCTAAGTGGCGGGCAGTACTTC. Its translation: CASSLDLSGGQYF.

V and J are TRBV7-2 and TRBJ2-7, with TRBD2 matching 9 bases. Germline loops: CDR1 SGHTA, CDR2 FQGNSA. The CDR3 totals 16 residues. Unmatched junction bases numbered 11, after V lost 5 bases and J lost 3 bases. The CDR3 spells CASSVSLSGRNYEQYF. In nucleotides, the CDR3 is TGTGCCAGCAGCGTCTCACTAAGCGGGAGGAACTACGAGCAGTACTTC.

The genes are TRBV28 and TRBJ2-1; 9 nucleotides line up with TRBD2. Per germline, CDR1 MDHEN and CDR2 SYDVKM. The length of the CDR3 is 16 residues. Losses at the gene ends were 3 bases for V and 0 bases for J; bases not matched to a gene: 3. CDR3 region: CASSFPSGISYNEQFF. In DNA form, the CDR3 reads TGTGCCAGCAGTTTCCCTAGCGGGATCTCCTACAATGAGCAGTTCTTC.

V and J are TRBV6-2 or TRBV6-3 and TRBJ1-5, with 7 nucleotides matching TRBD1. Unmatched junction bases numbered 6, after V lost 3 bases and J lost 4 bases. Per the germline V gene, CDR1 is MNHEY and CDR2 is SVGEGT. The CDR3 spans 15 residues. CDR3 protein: CASSYQGVGNQPQHF. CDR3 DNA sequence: TGTGCCAGCAGTTATCAGGGGGTAGGGAATCAGCCCCAGCATTTT.

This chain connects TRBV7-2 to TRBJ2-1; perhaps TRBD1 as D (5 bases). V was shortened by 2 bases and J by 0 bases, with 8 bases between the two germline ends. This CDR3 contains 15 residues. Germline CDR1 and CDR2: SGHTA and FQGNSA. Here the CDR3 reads CASSLRTRSYNEQFF. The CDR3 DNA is TGTGCCAGCAGCTTAAGGACACGCTCCTACAATGAGCAGTTCTTC.

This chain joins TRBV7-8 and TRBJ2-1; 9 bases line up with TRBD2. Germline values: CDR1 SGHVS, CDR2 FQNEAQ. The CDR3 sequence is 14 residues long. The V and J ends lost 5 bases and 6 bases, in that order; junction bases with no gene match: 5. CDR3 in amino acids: CASSPSGISNEQFF. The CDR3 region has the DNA TGTGCCAGCAGCCCTAGCGGGATTAGCAATGAGCAGTTCTTC.

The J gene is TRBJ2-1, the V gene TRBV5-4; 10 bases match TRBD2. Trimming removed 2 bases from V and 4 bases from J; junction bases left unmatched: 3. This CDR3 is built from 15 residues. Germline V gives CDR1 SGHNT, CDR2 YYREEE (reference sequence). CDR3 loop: CASSFEREGYNEQFF. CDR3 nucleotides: TGTGCCAGCAGCTTTGAGCGGGAGGGGTACAATGAGCAGTTCTTC.

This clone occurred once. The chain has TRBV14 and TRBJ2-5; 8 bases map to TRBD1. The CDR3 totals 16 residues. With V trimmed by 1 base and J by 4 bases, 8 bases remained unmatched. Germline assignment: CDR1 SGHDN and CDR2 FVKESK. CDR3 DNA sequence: TGTGCCAGCAGCCAAGCGGGACAGGTTCTTCGAGAGACCCAGTACTTC. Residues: CASSQAGQVLRETQYF. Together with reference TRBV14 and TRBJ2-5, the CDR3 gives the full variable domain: EAGVTQFPSHSVIEKGQTVTLRCDPISGHDNLYWYRRVMGKEIKFLLHFVKESKQDESGMPNNRFLAERTGGTYSTLKVQPAELEDSGVYFCASSQAGQVLRETQYFGPGTRLLVL.

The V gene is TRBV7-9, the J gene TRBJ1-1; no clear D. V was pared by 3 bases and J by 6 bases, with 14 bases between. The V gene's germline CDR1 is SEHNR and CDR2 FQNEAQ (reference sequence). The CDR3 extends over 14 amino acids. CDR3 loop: CASSLEGNNAEAFF. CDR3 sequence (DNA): TGTGCCAGCAGCTTGGAGGGTAATAACGCTGAAGCTTTCTTT.